This T cell receptor (beta chain) was captured by sequencing in a study of cytomegalovirus exposure and HLA in healthy donors. The CDR3 totals 14 residues. Trimming cost V 4 bases and J 7 bases, with 13 bases left between them. Germline-derived CDR1 and CDR2 are LNHDA and SQIVND (reference sequence). Notes on this clone: Its antigen is unidentified.

General study results and limits: Later on, an analysis found that several of the most significant clusters appeared to be linked to common viral pathogens, which included parvovirus B19.

Both 60 Vbeta primers and 13 Jbeta primers went into the PCR. Original processing methods: Some 10 million shared chains were among the roughly 78 million unique TCR beta chains that a later analysis counted. Repertoires were generated with immunoSEQ multiplex PCR, while TCRdb's copy carries only in-frame clones and drops some. From that table come the V and J calls and clone size; the DNA was used to work out D and trimming. The table lists about 78,000 clones, 55% to 85% of them singletons. The rearrangement links TRBV19 to TRBJ1-4; the D gene is possibly TRBD1 (6 bases). The receptor comes from a woman aged 40 to 49 in good health and CMV-seropositive. Sequenced sample: PBMCs. This chain's CDR3 is CASSRTAGAEKLFF. CDR3 DNA sequence: TGTGCCAGTAGTAGGACTGCAGGGGCTGAAAAACTGTTTTTT.